These 8 T cell receptor beta chains came from one sample sequenced in a study of response to subunit inactivated influenza vaccine. TCRdb used MiXCR to reprocess the RT-PCR reads, holding one entry per CDR3 protein. Counted here are 500,000 to 600,000 distinct CDR3 sequences, around 15% occurring once; the ten biggest clones make up 11%. Sequences were derived from PBMCs from blood, sampled about 12 days after vaccination. The source of these receptors is a man aged 45-65 years who received an inactivated influenza vaccine.

CDR3 sequence reads: CASSQEGLGGYEQYF. The CDR3 DNA reads TGTGCCAGCAGCCAAGAGGGGCTAGGGGGCTACGAGCAGTACTTC. The chain couples TRBV4-2 to TRBJ2-7; weak D call: TRBD1 (6 bases). The CDR3 is 15 amino acids. Per the germline V gene, CDR1 is LGHNA and CDR2 is YNFKEQ. V shed 0 bases and J shed 3 bases, with 12 bases lying between them.

The chain employs TRBV10-3 and TRBJ2-1, with 8 nucleotides matching TRBD1. Per germline, CDR1 ENHRY and CDR2 SYGVKD. The V segment lost 3 bases and the J segment 5 bases; nucleotides outside the gene matches: 9. CDR3 length: 16 amino acids. The CDR3 loop is CAISDYNRGKDNEQFF. CDR3 coding DNA: TGTGCCATCAGTGACTACAACAGGGGGAAGGACAATGAGCAGTTCTTC.

This rearrangement joins TRBV10-3 to TRBJ2-7, with 8 bases fitting TRBD1. Germline V CDR1 and CDR2: ENHRY, SYGVKD. CDR3 length: 13 amino acids. V shed 4 bases and J 12 bases; nucleotides not matched to a gene: 11. CDR3 nucleotides: TGTGCCATCAGTGTGGATCCAGGGGGCGTAAGGTACTTC. This codes for CAISVDPGGVRYF.

There are a few counts of this clonotype. The chain links TRBV10-3 to TRBJ2-5; D gene ambiguous. Trimming pared 0 bases from V and 2 bases from J, leaving 4 bases between. The CDR3 consists of 13 residues. Per the germline V gene, CDR1 is ENHRY and CDR2 is SYGVKD. The CDR3 region has the DNA TGTGCCATCAGTGAGTCCTTTCAAGAGACCCAGTACTTC. This translates into CAISESFQETQYF.

V and J are TRBV14 and TRBJ2-2; D is unresolved. The CDR3 loop spans 14 amino acids. The V end was cut by 4 bases, the J end by 5 bases, with 11 bases between. From germline, CDR1 is SGHDN and CDR2 FVKESK. DNA of the CDR3: TGTGCCAGCAGCCTTTATACGGAGACCGGGGAGCTGTTTTTT. Protein sequence: CASSLYTETGELFF.

The chain links TRBV6-1 to TRBJ2-1; D ambiguous. Germline V gives CDR1 MNHNS, CDR2 SASEGT. This CDR3 is 13 amino acids long. The ends were cut back, 6 bases at V and 5 bases at J, with 11 bases in the middle. The CDR3 DNA sequence: TGTGCCAGCAGCCGGCCCAAAGACAATGAGCAGTTCTTC. Translation: CASSRPKDNEQFF.

The chain has TRBV10-3 and TRBJ2-2, with TRBD2 as a possible D gene (6 bases). The V and J ends lost 3 bases and 6 bases respectively, with 8 bases between them. Germline V gives CDR1 ENHRY, CDR2 SYGVKD. This CDR3 is built from 13 residues. Here the CDR3 DNA reads TGTGCCATCAGTGAACTAGCCGCCGGGGAGCTGTTTTTT. The encoded protein is CAISELAAGELFF.

This clonotype turned up a few times. CDR3 nucleotide sequence: TGTGCCACCCTTGGGGGGGTCGATGGCTACACCTTC. Its protein product is CATLGGVDGYTF. J is TRBJ1-2 and V is TRBV10-3, with D perhaps matching TRBD1 (5 bases). The germline CDR1 and CDR2 sequences are ENHRY and SYGVKD. CDR3 length equals 12 residues. Trimming left V 10 bases short and J 6 bases short, with 15 bases between.